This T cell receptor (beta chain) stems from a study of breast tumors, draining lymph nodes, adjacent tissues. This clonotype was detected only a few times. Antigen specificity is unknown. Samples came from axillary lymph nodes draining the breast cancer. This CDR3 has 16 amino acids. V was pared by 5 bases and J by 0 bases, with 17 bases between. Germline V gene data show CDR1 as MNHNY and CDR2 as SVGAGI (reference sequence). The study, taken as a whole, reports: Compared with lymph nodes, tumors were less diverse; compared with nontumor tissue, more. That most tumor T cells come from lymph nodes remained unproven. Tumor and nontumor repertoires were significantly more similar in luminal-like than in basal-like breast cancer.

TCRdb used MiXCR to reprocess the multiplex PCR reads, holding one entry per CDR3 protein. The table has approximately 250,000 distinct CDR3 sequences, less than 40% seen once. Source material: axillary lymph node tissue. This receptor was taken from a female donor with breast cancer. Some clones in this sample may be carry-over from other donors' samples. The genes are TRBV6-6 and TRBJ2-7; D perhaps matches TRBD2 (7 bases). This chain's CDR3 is CASSHFWGGRSYEQYF. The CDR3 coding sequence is TGTGCCAGCAGTCACTTCTGGGGGGGCCGCTCCTACGAGCAGTACTTC.